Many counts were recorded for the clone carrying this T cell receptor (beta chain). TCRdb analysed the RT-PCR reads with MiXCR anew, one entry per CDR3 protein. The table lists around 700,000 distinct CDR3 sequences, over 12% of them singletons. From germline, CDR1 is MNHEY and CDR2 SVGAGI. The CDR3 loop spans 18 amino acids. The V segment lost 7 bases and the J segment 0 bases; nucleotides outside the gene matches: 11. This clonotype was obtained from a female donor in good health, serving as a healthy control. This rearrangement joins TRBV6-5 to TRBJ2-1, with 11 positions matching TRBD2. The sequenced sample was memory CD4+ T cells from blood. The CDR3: CASTPSGRTFNSYNEQFF. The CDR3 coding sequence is TGTGCCAGCACCCCTAGCGGGAGGACGTTTAACTCCTACAATGAGCAGTTCTTC.